The clone carrying this T cell receptor beta chain occurred many times. V was trimmed by 5 bases and J by 2 bases, leaving 12 bases between them. Looked up from germline, CDR1 is SEHNR and CDR2 is FQNEAQ (reference sequence). The CDR3 runs to 14 residues. The record originates from a study of spatial heterogeneity in lung cancer. Each TCR cDNA molecule bore a unique molecular identifier. TCRdb independently ran MiXCR on the 5' RACE reads; one entry per CDR3 protein. This repertoire shows around 27,000 distinct CDR3 sequences, roughly 5% found once; its top ten account for 24%. Time point of the sample: blood at routine non-recurrence follow-up after resection. Sequencing of whole RNA from tumor, nontumor lung or frozen PBMC involved no sorting.

This sequence was found in a female donor with early-stage non-small cell lung cancer. Specimen: PBMCs, collected at follow-up. This sequence joins TRBV7-9 and TRBJ1-1; D uncertain. The CDR3 DNA reads TGTGCCAGCAGCCTTCTCCACAGAAACACTGAAGCTTTCTTT. This translates into CASSLLHRNTEAFF.